Following are 30 T cell receptor beta chains from one sample sequenced in a study of CD8+CD57+ T cells in acquired aplastic anemia (dated by TCRdb to the late 2010s). The sequencing machine was an Illumina HiSeq 2000. Genomic DNA served as template for TCR beta VDJ combination and CDR3 sequence profiling. TCRdb trimmed the raw reads at Q25, called clones with MiXCR and kept productive beta chains. When rows share a CDR3 protein, they turn into one entry using the most common DNA and genes. This sample has under 200,000 distinct CDR3 sequences in its table, and less than 50% of those were observed once. The top ten clones comprise about 30% of the sample. Patients chosen for sequencing had shown expansion of CD8+CD57+ cells by flow cytometry. Material: sorted CD4+, CD8+, or CD8+CD57+ T cells (not recorded which) from PBMCs. Every receptor here comes from a human donor with aplastic anemia.

In its sample, this clonotype was seen many times. CDR3 bases: TGCAGCGTTGAGACAATCGACTATGGCTACACCTTC. Protein sequence: CSVETIDYGYTF. This chain links TRBV29-1 with TRBJ1-2, with D unresolved. The germline gives CDR1 SQVTM, CDR2 ANQGSEA. Between the trimmed V and J ends, which lost 3 bases and 3 bases, there was a span of 8 bases. The CDR3 has 12 residues.

This clonotype was observed many times. This sequence joins TRBV27 and TRBJ2-7; possible D gene TRBD1, 5 bases. CDR3 length: 14 residues. CDR1 MNHEY and CDR2 SMNVEV come from the germline V gene (reference sequence). The V and J ends lost 4 bases and 2 bases respectively, with 12 bases between them. CDR3 in amino acids: CASSYATATYEQYF. The CDR3 nucleotides are TGTGCCAGCAGTTACGCGACAGCAACCTACGAGCAGTACTTC.

The gene calls are TRBV7-8 and TRBJ2-2; D uncertain. V dropped 6 bases and J dropped 6 bases, with 8 bases sitting between them. The CDR3 is 12 residues long. CDR1 and CDR2 from the germline V gene are SGHVS and FQNEAQ. CDR3 in DNA: TGTGCCAGCAGGAGGTACGCCGGGGAGCTGTTTTTT. This encodes CASRRYAGELFF.

This CDR3 is CASRPTGTGELFF. The CDR3 bases are TGTGCCAGCAGACCAACAGGGACCGGGGAGCTGTTTTTT. This chain joins TRBV7-9 and TRBJ2-2; D possibly corresponds to TRBD1 (6 bases). The length of the CDR3 is 13 residues. The germline V and J ends were trimmed by 6 bases and 5 bases, with 10 bases remaining between them. The germline gives CDR1 SEHNR, CDR2 FQNEAQ (reference sequence).

This clonotype was observed at least ten times. This chain links TRBV7-2 with TRBJ2-1, with TRBD2 matching 10 bases. The trim removed 2 bases at V and 8 bases at J, leaving 15 bases unmatched. The length of the CDR3 is 18 residues. Germline CDR1 and CDR2: SGHTA and FQGNSA. This chain's CDR3 is CASSLTLAGDPAWDEQFF. In DNA form, the CDR3 reads TGTGCCAGCAGCTTAACCCTAGCGGGAGACCCCGCATGGGATGAGCAGTTCTTC.

The sample holds many counts of this clonotype. The chain is built from TRBV29-1 and TRBJ2-1; TRBD2 matches at 10 bases. The ends lost 1 base at V and 3 bases at J; junction bases unmatched: 3. This CDR3 has 15 residues. The germline gives CDR1 SQVTM, CDR2 ANQGSEA. CDR3 in amino acids: CSVEGAGGVYNEQFF. CDR3 in DNA: TGCAGCGTTGAAGGAGCGGGAGGGGTCTACAATGAGCAGTTCTTC.

This clonotype was seen ten or more times. This sequence joins TRBV7-9 and TRBJ2-1; D perhaps matches TRBD1 (6 bases). Trimming left V 4 bases short and J 0 bases short, with 13 bases between. The length of the CDR3 is 16 residues. CDR1 and CDR2 (germline): SEHNR, FQNEAQ (reference sequence). The DNA for the CDR3 is TGTGCCAGCAGCTCGTCGGGACACGGCTCCTACAATGAGCAGTTCTTC. Its protein is CASSSSGHGSYNEQFF.

The genes are TRBV18 and TRBJ2-7; D is possibly TRBD1 (6 bases). The germline V gene encodes CDR1 KGHSH and CDR2 LQKENI. The CDR3 has 15 amino acids. The V end was cut by 3 bases, the J end by 0 bases, with 12 bases between. The CDR3 region is CASSPLDRSSYEQYF. The CDR3 DNA sequence: TGTGCCAGCTCACCTTTAGACAGGAGCTCCTACGAGCAGTACTTC.

The chain joins TRBV15 to TRBJ1-1, with 9 nucleotides matching TRBD1. With 1 base clipped from V and 6 bases from J, the junction kept 0 bases outside the gene matches. The CDR3 extends over 13 amino acids. Germline-derived CDR1 and CDR2 are LNHNV and YYDKDF (reference sequence). DNA of the CDR3: TGTGCCACCAGCAGAGGGACAGGGGCTGAAGCTTTCTTT. Its protein is CATSRGTGAEAFF.

The CDR3 is CSVALSRGGSEKLFF. In DNA, the CDR3 is TGCAGCGTCGCCTTGAGTAGGGGGGGAAGTGAAAAACTGTTTTTT. The chain carries TRBV29-1 and TRBJ1-4; tentatively, D is TRBD1 (6 bases). The CDR3 length is 15 residues. Per the germline V gene, CDR1 is SQVTM and CDR2 is ANQGSEA. V lost 6 bases and J lost 7, with 21 bases in between.

This clonotype has only one observation. The genes are TRBV4-1 and TRBJ1-1; D is ambiguous. V lost 6 bases and J 3 bases, leaving 14 bases between the germline ends. The CDR3 covers 14 residues. Germline values: CDR1 MGHRA, CDR2 YSYEKL. CDR3 sequence: CASRLERADTEAFF. The CDR3 DNA reads TGCGCCAGCAGACTCGAACGGGCGGACACTGAAGCTTTCTTT.

The chain combines TRBV7-6 with TRBJ1-1; D is unclear. The V end lost 1 base, the J end lost 1 base, and 4 bases lay between the germline ends. This CDR3 spans 13 amino acids. The germline gives CDR1 SGHVS, CDR2 FNYEAQ. The CDR3 DNA follows: TGTGCCAGCAGCTTAGAGGAGAACACTGAAGCTTTCTTT. Translated, it gives CASSLEENTEAFF.

This clonotype was seen repeatedly, ten times or more. The V gene is TRBV2, the J gene TRBJ1-4, with TRBD1 as a possible D gene (6 bases). Germline V gene sequence: CDR1 SNHLY, CDR2 FYNNEI. The V end was cut by 10 bases, the J end by 6 bases, with 15 bases between. The CDR3 extends over 13 amino acids. CDR3 residues: CAIKYREDEKLFF. For the CDR3, the DNA is TGTGCCATTAAATACAGGGAAGATGAAAAACTGTTTTTT.

This clonotype was recorded many times. The chain has TRBV5-1 and TRBJ2-7; a weak D match, TRBD1 (6 bases). Germline V CDR1 and CDR2: SGHRS, YFSETQ. V was pared by 4 bases and J by 5 bases, with 16 bases between. The CDR3 sequence is 14 residues long. CDR3 DNA sequence: TGCGCCAGCAGCCAGGGGTTCGGGGTACACGAGCAGTACTTC. Encoded protein: CASSQGFGVHEQYF.

This clonotype was detected only a few times. This chain joins TRBV20-1 and TRBJ2-3, with D perhaps being TRBD1 or TRBD2 (5 bases each). V was clipped by 5 bases and J by 2 bases, with 11 bases between them. Germline-derived CDR1 and CDR2 are DFQATT and SNEGSKA (reference sequence). This CDR3 is built from 13 residues. The CDR3: CSAGAGHTDTQYF. The CDR3 coding sequence is TGCAGTGCTGGGGCGGGCCACACAGATACGCAGTATTTT.

The chain carries TRBV19 and TRBJ1-2; D remains unclear. Per germline, CDR1 LNHDA and CDR2 SQIVND (reference sequence). The CDR3 contains 13 residues. Trimming took off 6 bases at V and 3 bases at J, with 11 bases between the two ends. CDR3 in amino acids: CASSYSTDYGYTF. CDR3 nucleotide sequence: TGTGCCAGTAGCTACTCGACGGACTATGGCTACACCTTC.

This clonotype was seen more than once but under ten times. The DNA for the CDR3 is TGTGCCAGCAGCCCCAGGACTAGCGGGAAGAGGGAGCTGTTTTTT. Translated: CASSPRTSGKRELFF. The gene calls are TRBV6-1 and TRBJ2-2, with 12 bases identical to TRBD2. CDR3 length: 15 residues. The V gene end was trimmed by 6 bases and the J gene end by 9 bases; junction bases not matched to a gene: 8. Germline CDR1 MNHNS, CDR2 SASEGT.

The chain is built from TRBV2 and TRBJ2-1, with D perhaps assigned TRBD1 or TRBD2 (5 bases each). Trimming left V 6 bases short and J 5 bases short, with 17 bases between. From germline, CDR1 is SNHLY and CDR2 FYNNEI. The CDR3 has 15 amino acids. The CDR3 DNA follows: TGTGCCAGCAGGAGGGGCAGGGCCTCGAACAATGAGCAGTTCTTC. Its translation: CASRRGRASNNEQFF.

This clonotype was recorded at least ten times. The chain couples TRBV20-1 to TRBJ2-1, with 8 positions matching TRBD2. CDR1 DFQATT and CDR2 SNEGSKA come from the germline V gene (reference sequence). V dropped 5 bases and J dropped 8; count of bases not matched to a gene: 8. This CDR3 is built from 13 residues. The CDR3 DNA sequence: TGCAGTGCTTCCGACGGGAGGGCCCATGAGCAGTTCTTC. Protein product: CSASDGRAHEQFF.

This clonotype has just a few counts. The rearrangement joins TRBV4-2 to TRBJ2-4; possibly TRBD2 for D (5 bases). The CDR3 length is 17 residues. The germline gives CDR1 LGHNA, CDR2 YNFKEQ. Trimming removed 1 base at V and 0 bases at J, with 13 bases between. The CDR3 loop is CASSQALGVLAKNIQYF. In nucleotides, the CDR3 is TGTGCCAGCAGCCAAGCCCTCGGGGTCCTAGCCAAAAACATTCAGTACTTC.

This clonotype showed up just a few times. CDR3 sequence reads: CASTSQVGQYF. In DNA, the CDR3 is TGTGCCAGCACCTCCCAAGTTGGCCAGTACTTC. J is TRBJ2-5 and V is TRBV7-9, with D hard to call. The ends were cut back, 7 bases at V and 10 bases at J, with 13 bases in the middle. The germline gives CDR1 SEHNR, CDR2 FQNEAQ (reference sequence). The CDR3 is 11 amino acids.

The rearrangement links TRBV2 to TRBJ2-5; 7 bases match TRBD2. Per the germline V gene, CDR1 is SNHLY and CDR2 is FYNNEI. Trimming removed 3 bases from V and 5 bases from J; junction bases left unmatched: 6. The CDR3 runs 14 residues. DNA for the CDR3: TGTGCCAGCAGTGATGGACTAGTAGTGGAGACCCAGTACTTC. Amino acids: CASSDGLVVETQYF.

This clonotype was found many times. The rearrangement uses TRBV7-3 and TRBJ2-7; D call uncertain. In germline, CDR1 is SGHTA, CDR2 FQGTGA. Trimming cost V 2 bases and J 7 bases, with 12 bases left between them. CDR3 size: 13 residues. CDR3 in amino acids: CASSLDPVAEQYF. The CDR3 DNA is TGTGCCAGCAGCTTAGATCCGGTGGCGGAGCAGTACTTC.

Of note for this clonotype: A read error may explain this, as a much larger clone is one base away. The chain couples TRBV11-2 to TRBJ2-7, with 8 nucleotides matching TRBD2. After removal of 3 bases from V and 2 bases from J, the junction contained 12 bases not matched to a gene. The CDR3 is 17 residues long. CDR1 and CDR2 (germline): SGHAT, FQNNGV. CDR3 sequence: CASSFIQGSGTPYEQYF. CDR3 nucleotides: TGTGCCAGCAGCTTCATTCAAGGTAGCGGGACCCCCTACGAGCAGTACTTC. The full variable domain, rest sourced from reference TRBV11-2 and TRBJ2-7, is EAGVAQSPRYKIIEKRQSVAFWCNPISGHATLYWYQQILGQGPKLLIQFQNNGVVDDSQLPKDRFSAERLKGVDSTLKIQPAKLEDSAVYLCASSFIQGSGTPYEQYFGPGTRLTVT.

The V and J genes are TRBV2 and TRBJ2-7; 9 bases align to TRBD2. Looked up from germline, CDR1 is SNHLY and CDR2 is FYNNEI. The CDR3 runs to 12 residues. V shed 8 bases and J 5 bases; nucleotides not matched to a gene: 4. CDR3 amino acids: CASRLAGNEQYF. CDR3 nucleotide sequence: TGTGCCAGCCGGCTAGCGGGGAACGAGCAGTACTTC.

The chain recombines TRBV3-1 with TRBJ1-2; D gene ambiguous. The CDR3 runs to 13 residues. With 0 bases removed from V and 8 bases from J, the gap between germline ends came to 10 bases. Germline CDR1 is LGHDT and CDR2 is YNNKEL (reference sequence). The CDR3 DNA follows: TGTGCCAGCAGCCAAGATGGGTTGGGGGGCTACACCTTC. Its translation is CASSQDGLGGYTF.

The J gene is TRBJ1-4, the V gene TRBV19, with 9 positions matching TRBD1. V lost 11 bases and J lost 7; bases outside the gene matches: 5. Germline V lookup: CDR1 LNHDA, CDR2 SQIVND (reference sequence). The length of the CDR3 is 12 residues. This chain's CDR3 is CAGTGRREKLFF. The CDR3 region has the DNA TGTGCCGGGACAGGGAGGCGTGAAAAACTGTTTTTT.

This clonotype was seen many times. The chain links TRBV5-1 to TRBJ2-7, with a possible D match to TRBD2 (6 bases). The germline V and J ends were trimmed by 5 bases and 0 bases, with 12 bases remaining between them. The CDR3 is 14 amino acids. Germline lookup yields CDR1 SGHRS and CDR2 YFSETQ. The CDR3 region is CASSSGGSSYEQYF. Written as DNA, the CDR3 is TGCGCCAGCAGTTCCGGGGGTAGCTCCTACGAGCAGTACTTC. The full variable domain, its missing parts supplied by reference TRBV5-1 and TRBJ2-7, is KAGVTQTPRYLIKTRGQQVTLSCSPISGHRSVSWYQQTPGQGLQFLFEYFSETQRNKGNFPGRFSGRQFSNSRSEMNVSTLELGDSALYLCASSSGGSSYEQYFGPGTRLTVT.

The genes are TRBV29-1 and TRBJ2-7; D call uncertain. Trimming removed 3 bases from V and 0 bases from J, with 9 bases in between. The CDR3 runs 13 residues. Germline CDR1 SQVTM, CDR2 ANQGSEA. The CDR3 region is CSVESRASYEQYF. CDR3 sequence (DNA): TGCAGCGTTGAGAGCAGAGCCTCCTACGAGCAGTACTTC.

The table lists this clonotype with many counts. The chain employs TRBV7-9 and TRBJ2-1; TRBD2 aligns across 8 bases. V dropped 3 bases and J dropped 5; count of bases not matched to a gene: 6. CDR3 length equals 15 residues. Per the germline V gene, CDR1 is SEHNR and CDR2 is FQNEAQ (reference sequence). For the CDR3, the DNA is TGTGCCAGCAGCTTCCGAGCGGGAGTAAACAATGAGCAGTTCTTC. It yields the protein CASSFRAGVNNEQFF.